These T cell receptor beta chains were read from a single sample in a study of molecular identifiers for immune sequencing clone quantification. Using its own MiXCR run on the PCR reads, TCRdb lists one record per CDR3 protein. The sample has about 640,000 distinct CDR3 sequences; 20% are singletons. The sequencing input was naive CD8+ T cells from blood, with Jurkat cell RNA spiked in. These receptors were collected from a human donor in good health. Some libraries in this study had Jurkat cell RNA spiked in. The CDR3 runs from the conserved cysteine through the conserved F or W.

v_call	j_call	cdr3_aa
TRBV10-2	TRBJ2-7	CASSESFPEGREQYF
TRBV4-3	TRBJ2-6	CASSQFRMAGANVLTF
TRBV25-1	TRBJ2-1	CASSAGSNEQFF
TRBV7-9	TRBJ1-4	CASSSTGNHNEKLFF
TRBV27	TRBJ2-1	CASKVGAGELYEQFF
TRBV24-1	TRBJ2-5	CATSDLAGKETQYF
TRBV10-3	TRBJ2-3	CAISSGLAGHTDTQYF
TRBV4-1	TRBJ2-7	CASSQEDRDPYEQYF
TRBV20-1	TRBJ1-1	CSAEGEQAEAFF
TRBV5-5	TRBJ1-5	CASSLSIGGGYIQPQHF
TRBV7-9	TRBJ2-3	CASSPSDSGAIGSTDTQYF
TRBV5-5	TRBJ1-1	CASSFPRASNTEAFF
TRBV28	TRBJ2-3	CASSFPSGHTDTQYF
TRBV7-9	TRBJ1-5	CASSLGRQPQHF